The sequence of this T cell receptor beta chain was determined in a study of blood T cell repertoires in COVID-19. Trimming took off 6 bases at V and 1 base at J, with 10 bases between the two ends. The CDR3 contains 13 residues. Per the germline V gene, CDR1 is SQVTM and CDR2 is ANQGSEA. Repertoires were generated with immunoSEQ multiplex PCR, while TCRdb's copy carries only in-frame clones and drops some. The data contain about 310,000 clones, about 90% of them singletons. The specimen was peripheral blood. The V and J genes are TRBV29-1 and TRBJ1-3; tentatively, D is TRBD1 (5 bases). This clonotype originated in a woman aged 40 to 50 with COVID-19, enrolled during active disease. This CDR3 is CSVYGGSGNTIYF. In DNA, the CDR3 is TGCAGCGTCTACGGGGGGTCTGGAAACACCATATATTTT.